This entry is about one T cell receptor (beta chain). What it binds is unknown. The team ran DNA from unsorted PBMCs on ten immunoSEQ deep assay plates for sequencing. Clones were sequenced by immunoSEQ multiplex PCR, and TCRdb holds only the in-frame ones, with some missing. Of around 480,000 clones listed, almost 80% are singletons. Germline lookup yields CDR1 SGHTA and CDR2 FQGNSA. The CDR3 is made up of 12 amino acids. The V end lost 2 bases, the J end lost 4 bases, and 6 bases lay between the germline ends. Participating donors were healthy, HIV-negative adults free of recent acute infections or vaccinations. Each donor was a Caucasian adult residing in Nashville, Tennessee. This entry is derived from a study of shared clonotypes between healthy human individuals. Findings and caveats of the study: The researchers took only blood, and tissue repertoires probably look different.

The chain has TRBV7-2 and TRBJ2-7; D is unresolved. This sequence originates from a woman in her thirties or forties in good health. Some clones in this sample may be carry-over from other donors' samples. The sample consisted of PBMCs. CDR3 sequence reads: CASSLIGYEQYF. The CDR3, as DNA: TGTGCCAGCAGCTTAATCGGTTACGAGCAGTACTTC.